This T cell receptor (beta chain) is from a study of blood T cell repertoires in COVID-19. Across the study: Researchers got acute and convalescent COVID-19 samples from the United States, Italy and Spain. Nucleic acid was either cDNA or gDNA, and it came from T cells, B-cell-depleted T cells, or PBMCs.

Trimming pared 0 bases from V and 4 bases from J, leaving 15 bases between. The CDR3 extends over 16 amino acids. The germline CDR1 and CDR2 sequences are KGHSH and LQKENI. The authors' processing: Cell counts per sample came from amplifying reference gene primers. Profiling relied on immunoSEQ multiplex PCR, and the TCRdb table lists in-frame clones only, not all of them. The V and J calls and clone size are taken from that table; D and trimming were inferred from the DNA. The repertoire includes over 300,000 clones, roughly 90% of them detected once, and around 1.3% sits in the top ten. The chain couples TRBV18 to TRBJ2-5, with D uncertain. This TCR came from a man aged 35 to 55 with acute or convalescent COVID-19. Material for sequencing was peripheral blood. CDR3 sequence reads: CASSPPFPAGSETQYF. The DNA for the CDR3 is TGTGCCAGCTCACCACCGTTCCCGGCAGGCTCAGAGACCCAGTACTTC. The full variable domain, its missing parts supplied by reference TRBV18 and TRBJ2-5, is NAGVMQNPRHLVRRRGQEARLRCSPMKGHSHVYWYRQLPEEGLKFMVYLQKENIIDESGMPKERFSAEFPKEGPSILRIQQVVRGDSAAYFCASSPPFPAGSETQYFGPGTRLLVL.